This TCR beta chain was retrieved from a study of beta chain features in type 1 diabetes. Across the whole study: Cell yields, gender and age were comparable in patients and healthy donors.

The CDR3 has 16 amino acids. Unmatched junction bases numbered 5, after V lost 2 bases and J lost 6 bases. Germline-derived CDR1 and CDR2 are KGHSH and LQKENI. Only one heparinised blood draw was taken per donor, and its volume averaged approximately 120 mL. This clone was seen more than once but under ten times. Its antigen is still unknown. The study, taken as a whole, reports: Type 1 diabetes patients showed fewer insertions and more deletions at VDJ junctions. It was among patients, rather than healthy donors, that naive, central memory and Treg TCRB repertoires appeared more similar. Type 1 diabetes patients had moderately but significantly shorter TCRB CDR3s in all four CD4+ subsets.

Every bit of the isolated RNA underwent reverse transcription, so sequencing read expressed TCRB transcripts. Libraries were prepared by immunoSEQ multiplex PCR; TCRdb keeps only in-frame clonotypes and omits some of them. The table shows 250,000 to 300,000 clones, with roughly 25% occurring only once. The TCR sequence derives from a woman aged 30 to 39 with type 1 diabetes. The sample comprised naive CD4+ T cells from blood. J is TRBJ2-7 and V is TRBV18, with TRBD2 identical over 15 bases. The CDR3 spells CASSPGGLAGGSEQYF. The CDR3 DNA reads TGTGCCAGCTCACCAGGGGGACTAGCGGGAGGTAGCGAGCAGTACTTC.